Sequencing of this TCR beta chain was carried out in a study of T cells in Graves' hyperthyroidism and ophthalmopathy. Study information: Peripheral blood samples were taken at initial diagnosis, prior to any treatment.

RNA transcripts yielded amplified TCR beta CDR3 regions. TCR CDR3 underwent first-round RT-PCR with the HTBI primer set. One entry per CDR3 protein, called by TCRdb with MiXCR from the multiplex PCR reads. The sample consists of about 250,000 distinct CDR3 sequences, 22% of them appearing once. This sample holds PBMCs from approximately 10 ml fresh peripheral blood. The CDR3 totals 13 residues. Per the germline V gene, CDR1 is KGHSH and CDR2 is LQKENI. Deletions cut 3 bases from V and 4 bases from J, with 7 bases between. Findings of the study overall: Separating ophthalmopathy from stable hyperthyroidism was achieved by a 13 V-J model. Ophthalmopathy, as predicted by the model, came a median 6.5 months after the prediction.

This clonotype turned up a few times. Its target is unknown. The clonotype originates from a man aged 25-45 years with Graves' ophthalmopathy. The sequenced sample was blood. The rearrangement joins TRBV18 to TRBJ1-5, with D hard to call. The CDR3 DNA follows: TGTGCCAGCTCACCCAGGTGGAATCAGCCCCAGCATTTT. As protein: CASSPRWNQPQHF.